The 11 T cell receptor beta chains in this list originate from one sample, sequenced in a study of control samples from healthy donors and cancer patients. Assay used: immunoSEQ multiplex PCR; TCRdb lists only in-frame clones, some missing. Of 89,000 or so clones listed, about 90% are singletons. Sequencing input: blood. These receptors all come from a man aged 50-60 years in good health.

The CDR3 region is CAWTTGFAREQYF. In DNA form, the CDR3 reads TGTGCCTGGACGACAGGATTTGCGAGGGAGCAGTACTTC. The V call is TRBV30, the J call TRBJ2-7; weak D call: TRBD1 (6 bases). The V gene's germline CDR1 is GTSNPN and CDR2 SVGIG (reference sequence). Trimming removed 4 bases at V and 7 bases at J, with 17 bases between. CDR3 length equals 13 residues. The full variable domain, completed using reference TRBV30 and TRBJ2-7, is SQTIHQWPATLVQPVGSPLSLECTVEGTSNPNLYWYRQAAGRGLQLLFYSVGIGQISSEVPQNLSASRPQDRQFILSSKKLLLSDSGFYLCAWTTGFAREQYFGPGTRLTVT.

The chain recombines TRBV7-3 with TRBJ2-2; 7 nucleotides match TRBD1. The ends lost 6 bases at V and 6 bases at J; junction bases unmatched: 16. The CDR3 contains 17 residues. Germline-derived CDR1 and CDR2 are SGHTA and FQGTGA. CDR3 sequence: CASSLGEQGTFAGELFF. The DNA for the CDR3 is TGTGCCAGCAGTTTGGGAGAACAGGGGACATTTGCCGGGGAGCTGTTTTTT.

This clone was counted between two and nine times. The chain links TRBV7-9 to TRBJ1-1; D unresolved. Germline CDR1 SEHNR, CDR2 FQNEAQ (reference sequence). The CDR3 is 15 amino acids. Trimming left V 5 bases short and J 0 bases short, with 13 bases between. The CDR3 coding sequence is TGTGCCAGCAGCCACCCAGGAAACATGAACACTGAAGCTTTCTTT. Its protein product is CASSHPGNMNTEAFF.

The gene calls are TRBV5-5 and TRBJ2-3; 10 positions match TRBD2. CDR3 size: 14 residues. Trimming cost V 0 bases and J 6 bases; bases outside gene matches: 1. Germline-derived CDR1 and CDR2 are SGHKS and YYEKEE (reference sequence). The CDR3 protein is CASSLEREGDTQYF. The CDR3 DNA sequence: TGTGCCAGCAGCTTGGAGCGGGAGGGCGATACGCAGTATTTT. Filled out from reference TRBV5-5 and TRBJ2-3, the complete variable domain reads DAGVTQSPTHLIKTRGQQVTLRCSPISGHKSVSWYQQVLGQGPQFIFQYYEKEERGRGNFPDRFSARQFPNYSSELNVNALLLGDSALYLCASSLEREGDTQYFGPGTRLTVL.

The J gene is TRBJ2-1, the V gene TRBV7-2; D remains unclear. CDR3 length: 15 residues. Germline V gene data show CDR1 as SGHTA and CDR2 as FQGNSA. V lost 1 base and J lost 6, with 13 bases in between. The CDR3 nucleotides read TGTGCCAGCAGCTTAGTGCAGCACCCGCTCAATGAGCAGTTCTTC. Its translation is CASSLVQHPLNEQFF.

The CDR3 sequence is CASSLMVGRNEQFF. DNA for the CDR3: TGTGCCAGCAGCTTAATGGTGGGGAGAAATGAGCAGTTCTTC. J is TRBJ2-1 and V is TRBV7-9; possible D gene TRBD2, 5 bases. Trimming cost V 2 bases and J 7 bases, with 12 bases left between them. Germline V gives CDR1 SEHNR, CDR2 FQNEAQ (reference sequence). The CDR3 totals 14 residues.

Only a few counts were recorded for this clone. The genes are TRBV7-8 and TRBJ1-2, with D possibly matching TRBD1 (5 bases). The CDR3 runs to 18 residues. V gave up 1 base and J gave up 2 bases, with 20 bases separating them. The germline gives CDR1 SGHVS, CDR2 FQNEAQ. CDR3 sequence (DNA): TGTGCCAGCAGCTTAGAGGGTCGGGCAGGGTATACCAACTATGGCTACACCTTC. Translating gives CASSLEGRAGYTNYGYTF.

CDR3 loop: CASSMGTGYSNQPQHF. In DNA form, the CDR3 reads TGTGCCAGTAGTATGGGGACAGGGTATAGCAATCAGCCCCAGCATTTT. The chain joins TRBV19 to TRBJ1-5; TRBD1 agrees at 9 bases. The germline V gene has CDR1 LNHDA and CDR2 SQIVND (reference sequence). This CDR3 has 16 amino acids. The ends lost 3 bases at V and 0 bases at J; junction bases unmatched: 3.

This clone was counted a single time. The chain combines TRBV6-4 with TRBJ2-3; 13 bases fit TRBD2. V gave up 5 bases and J gave up 4 bases; unmatched junction bases: 3. This CDR3 region has 15 residues. CDR1 MRHNA and CDR2 SNTAGT come from the germline V gene. The CDR3 sequence is CASSRTSGSADTQYF. As DNA, the CDR3 is TGTGCCAGCAGTCGGACTAGCGGGAGCGCAGATACGCAGTATTTT.

The J gene is TRBJ1-4, the V gene TRBV19; possibly TRBD1 for D (5 bases). Trimming shortened V by 3 bases and J by 1 base, and 12 bases separated the two germline ends. The CDR3 sequence is 16 residues long. Germline values: CDR1 LNHDA, CDR2 SQIVND (reference sequence). DNA of the CDR3: TGTGCCAGTAGTATTATCGGGGCAGGAACTAATGAAAAACTGTTTTTT. It codes for CASSIIGAGTNEKLFF.

V gene TRBV5-8 combines with J gene TRBJ2-5; 9 bases agree with TRBD1. Germline-derived CDR1 and CDR2 are SGHTS and YDEGEE. J lost 5 bases, V lost 6 bases, and 8 bases had no gene match. The CDR3 runs to 14 residues. The CDR3 coding sequence is TGTGCCAGCAACCAGGGACAGGGCGGGGAGACCCAGTACTTC. Its translation: CASNQGQGGETQYF.